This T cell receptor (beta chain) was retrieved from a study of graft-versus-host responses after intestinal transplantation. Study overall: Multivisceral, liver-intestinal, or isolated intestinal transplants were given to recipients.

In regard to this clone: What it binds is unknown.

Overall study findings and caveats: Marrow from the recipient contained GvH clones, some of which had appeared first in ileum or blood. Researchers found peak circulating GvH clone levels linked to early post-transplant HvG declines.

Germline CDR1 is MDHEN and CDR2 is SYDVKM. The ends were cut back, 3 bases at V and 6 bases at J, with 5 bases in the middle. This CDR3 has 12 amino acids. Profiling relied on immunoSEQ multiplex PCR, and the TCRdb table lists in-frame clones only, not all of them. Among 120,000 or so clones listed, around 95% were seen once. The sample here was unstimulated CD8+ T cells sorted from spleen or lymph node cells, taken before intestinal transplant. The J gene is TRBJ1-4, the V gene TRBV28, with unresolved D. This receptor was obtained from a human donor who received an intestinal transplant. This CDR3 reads CASSFAHEKLFF. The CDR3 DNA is TGTGCCAGCAGTTTCGCCCATGAAAAACTGTTTTTT.